The 8 T cell receptor beta chains listed next were all sequenced from one sample in a study of blood T cell repertoires in COVID-19 (dated by TCRdb to the early 2020s). The library was built by means of the immunoSEQ multiplex PCR assay. The source is immuneACCESS, and TCRdb retained only in-frame sequences with V and J called. Part of the clones is not carried over; for the studies checked, unresolved V genes explain less than half of this, and the remainder is unexplained. For this sample there are some 220,000 clones; around 80% appear just once. The ten largest clones represent around 13% of the sample. Specimen: peripheral blood. The origin of the receptors is a human donor in a cohort sampled during active COVID-19.

The CDR3 is CASRELEAEQFF. CDR3 DNA: TGTGCCAGCAGGGAACTAGAGGCTGAGCAGTTCTTC. The chain employs TRBV2 and TRBJ2-1, with a possible D match to TRBD2 (5 bases). The germline gives CDR1 SNHLY, CDR2 FYNNEI. The CDR3 consists of 12 residues. The V gene lost 6 bases and the J gene lost 9 bases, with 12 bases spanning the gap.

The table lists this clone with a count of one. The V gene is TRBV19, the J gene TRBJ2-3; TRBD2 agrees at 12 bases. CDR3 size: 18 residues. CDR1 and CDR2 (germline): LNHDA, SQIVND (reference sequence). The J segment lost 0 bases and the V segment lost 5 bases, leaving 9 bases of the junction unmatched. Here the CDR3 reads CASSRLLGLAGSTDTQYF. DNA of the CDR3: TGTGCCAGTAGTCGTCTCCTTGGACTAGCGGGAAGCACAGATACGCAGTATTTT.

The V gene is TRBV19, the J gene TRBJ1-1; TRBD1 might be the D (5 bases). V shed 4 bases and J shed 2 bases, with 11 bases lying between them. The CDR3 has 14 residues. The germline V gene encodes CDR1 LNHDA and CDR2 SQIVND (reference sequence). CDR3 coding DNA: TGTGCCAGTAGTACCCTTTGGGGCAACACTGAAGCTTTCTTT. It yields the protein CASSTLWGNTEAFF.

This sequence joins TRBV7-3 and TRBJ1-1; D remains ambiguous. V was pared by 2 bases and J by 0 bases, with 4 bases between. There are 13 residues in the CDR3. Germline CDR1 is SGHTA and CDR2 is FQGTGA. CDR3: CASSLLMNTEAFF. DNA of the CDR3: TGTGCCAGCAGCTTACTTATGAACACTGAAGCTTTCTTT.

This clone showed up just once. The gene calls are TRBV3-1 (or the pseudogene TRBV3-2) and TRBJ1-4; D is ambiguous. The CDR3 length is 13 residues. The germline CDR1 and CDR2 sequences are LGHDT and YNNKEL (reference sequence). V was pared by 2 bases and J by 12 bases, with 13 bases between. CDR3 coding DNA: TGTGCCAGCAGCCAATATGAGGTGGAGGAACTGTTTTTT. This gives the protein CASSQYEVEELFF.

The V call is TRBV9, the J call TRBJ1-3; a weak D match, TRBD1 (6 bases). With 3 bases removed from V and 2 bases from J, the gap between germline ends came to 12 bases. Germline V gene lookup returns CDR1 SGDLS and CDR2 YYNGEE. The CDR3 is made up of 15 amino acids. CDR3 loop: CASSAQQGTGNTIYF. The CDR3 DNA reads as TGTGCCAGCAGCGCCCAACAGGGAACTGGAAACACCATATATTTT.

The chain couples TRBV3-1 (or the pseudogene TRBV3-2) to TRBJ2-5; 8 bases agree with TRBD2. The CDR3 extends over 16 amino acids. In germline, CDR1 is LGHDT, CDR2 YNNKEL (reference sequence). Trimming cost V 0 bases and J 1 base; bases outside gene matches: 4. The CDR3 DNA reads as TGTGCCAGCAGCCAAGACCTAGCGGGTTCCCAAGAGACCCAGTACTTC. Its translation is CASSQDLAGSQETQYF.

The genes are TRBV11-1 and TRBJ2-7, with a possible D match to TRBD2 (5 bases). Germline CDR1 SGHAT, CDR2 FQDESV (reference sequence). V dropped 1 base and J dropped 7 bases, with 8 bases sitting between them. The CDR3 loop spans 12 amino acids. CDR3 region: CASSLETGEQYF. The CDR3 nucleotides read TGTGCCAGCAGCTTAGAGACGGGAGAGCAGTACTTC.